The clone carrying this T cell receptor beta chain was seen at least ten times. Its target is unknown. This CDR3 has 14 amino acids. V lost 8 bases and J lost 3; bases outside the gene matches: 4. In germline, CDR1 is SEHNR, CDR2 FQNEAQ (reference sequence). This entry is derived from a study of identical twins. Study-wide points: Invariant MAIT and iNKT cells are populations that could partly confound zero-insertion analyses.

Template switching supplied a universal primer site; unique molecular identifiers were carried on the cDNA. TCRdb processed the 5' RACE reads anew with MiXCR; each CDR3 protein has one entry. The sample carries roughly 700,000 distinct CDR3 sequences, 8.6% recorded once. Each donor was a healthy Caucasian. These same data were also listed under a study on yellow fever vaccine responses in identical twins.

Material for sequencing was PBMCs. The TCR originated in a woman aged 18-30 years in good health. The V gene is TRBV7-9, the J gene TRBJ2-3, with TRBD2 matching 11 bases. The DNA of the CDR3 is TGTGCCAGCCTAATAGCGGGAGGGACAGATACGCAGTATTTT. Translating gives CASLIAGGTDTQYF.